These 15 T cell receptor beta chains were all obtained from the same sample, sequenced in a study of graft-versus-host responses after intestinal transplantation. TCRdb's copy holds only in-frame clones and misses some; the assay was immunoSEQ multiplex PCR. The sample consists of tens of thousands of clones, roughly nine tenths of them appearing once. Sequencing was performed on PBMCs, taken roughly 64 days after intestinal transplantation. The receptors stem from a human patient who received an intestinal transplant, so some T cells may come from the graft donor.

This rearrangement joins TRBV5-8 to TRBJ1-1, with D uncertain. In germline, CDR1 is SGHTS, CDR2 YDEGEE. The CDR3 has 12 residues. The ends were cut back, 0 bases at V and 10 bases at J, with 10 bases in the middle. CDR3 nucleotide sequence: TGTGCCAGCAGCTTGGTGGACCTCGGAGCTTTCTTT. The encoded protein is CASSLVDLGAFF.

This chain uses TRBV20-1 with TRBJ2-1; no reliable D call. The CDR3 extends over 11 amino acids. In germline, CDR1 is DFQATT, CDR2 SNEGSKA (reference sequence). V shed 8 bases and J shed 7 bases, with 12 bases lying between them. The CDR3 is CSPLLRNEQFF. The CDR3 bases are TGCAGTCCCCTCTTAAGGAATGAGCAGTTCTTC.

CDR3 DNA: TGTGCCAGCAGTGATTCGGGACAGGGTAACATTCAGTACTTC. This codes for CASSDSGQGNIQYF. This rearrangement joins TRBV6-1 to TRBJ2-4, with TRBD1 matching over 9 bases. Germline V CDR1 and CDR2: MNHNS, SASEGT. The length of the CDR3 is 14 residues. The V segment lost 3 bases and the J segment 7 bases; nucleotides outside the gene matches: 4.

The rearrangement uses TRBV11-2 and TRBJ2-4; D gene unclear. Trimming took 1 base from V and 3 from J, leaving 10 bases between them. The CDR3 has 15 amino acids. From germline, CDR1 is SGHAT and CDR2 FQNNGV. CDR3 nucleotides: TGTGCCAGCAGCTTAGTGTACTCGGACAAAAACATTCAGTACTTC. It yields the protein CASSLVYSDKNIQYF.

The rearrangement uses TRBV25-1 and TRBJ2-2; 9 positions agree with TRBD1. The germline V gene encodes CDR1 MGHDK and CDR2 SYGVNS. The CDR3 is 15 amino acids. V lost 6 bases and J lost 4; bases outside the gene matches: 6. The CDR3 nucleotides are TGTGCCAGCAGGATGACAGGGGGTATCACCGGGGAGCTGTTTTTT. Its protein product is CASRMTGGITGELFF. Complete variable domain (other parts from reference TRBV25-1 and TRBJ2-2): EADIYQTPRYLVIGTGKKITLECSQTMGHDKMYWYQQDPGMELHLIHYSYGVNSTEKGDLSSESTVSRIRTEHFPLTLESARPSHTSQYLCASRMTGGITGELFFGEGSRLTVL.

Written as DNA, the CDR3 is TGTGCCAGCAGCCCTCAGTCACGCCAGGGCAATCAGCCCCAGCATTTT. This codes for CASSPQSRQGNQPQHF. The chain employs TRBV7-6 and TRBJ1-5; unclear D gene. The CDR3 covers 16 residues. Trimming took 5 bases from V and 2 from J, leaving 16 bases between them. Looked up from germline, CDR1 is SGHVS and CDR2 is FNYEAQ.

V gene TRBV4-3 combines with J gene TRBJ2-4; 8 positions agree with TRBD1. The CDR3 contains 16 residues. CDR1 is LGHNA, CDR2 YSLEER, per germline. The V gene end was trimmed by 4 bases and the J gene end by 1 base; junction bases not matched to a gene: 6. CDR3 amino acids: CASSPGQAGAKNIQYF. The CDR3 DNA reads as TGCGCCAGCAGCCCGGGACAGGCGGGGGCCAAAAACATTCAGTACTTC.

J is TRBJ2-3 and V is TRBV4-1; 8 nucleotides align to TRBD2. Trimming at V came to 1 base and at J to 0 bases, leaving 6 bases not matched to a gene. Per germline, CDR1 MGHRA and CDR2 YSYEKL. This CDR3 spans 17 amino acids. The CDR3 DNA follows: TGCGCCAGCAGCCAAGTTAGCGGGGACTTTAGCACAGATACGCAGTATTTT. Its translation is CASSQVSGDFSTDTQYF.

This clone appeared a single time. V and J are TRBV9 and TRBJ2-7; 9 nucleotides align to TRBD2. The trim removed 4 bases at V and 4 bases at J, leaving 6 bases unmatched. CDR1 SGDLS and CDR2 YYNGEE come from the germline V gene. This CDR3 region has 14 residues. CDR3 coding DNA: TGTGCCAGCAGCCCACGGACTAGCGATTACGAGCAGTACTTC. Its protein is CASSPRTSDYEQYF. The variable domain in full, with the rest retrieved from reference TRBV9 and TRBJ2-7, is DSGVTQTPKHLITATGQRVTLRCSPRSGDLSVYWYQQSLDQGLQFLIQYYNGEERAKGNILERFSAQQFPDLHSELNLSSLELGDSALYFCASSPRTSDYEQYFGPGTRLTVT.

The rearrangement uses TRBV18 and TRBJ2-6; 11 bases map to TRBD1. Germline V lookup: CDR1 KGHSH, CDR2 LQKENI. V trimming: 3 bases; J trimming: 0 bases; junction bases outside the gene matches: 7. The CDR3 is 19 residues long. The CDR3 sequence: CASSPVMGQGDSGANVLTF. For the CDR3, the DNA is TGTGCCAGCTCACCGGTTATGGGACAGGGGGACTCTGGGGCCAACGTCCTGACTTTC.

The gene calls are TRBV11-3 and TRBJ2-7, with TRBD2 as a possible D gene (5 bases). There are 15 residues in the CDR3. V lost 6 bases, J lost 3 bases, and 18 bases lay in between. CDR1 is SGHNT and CDR2 is YENEEA in the germline V gene. CDR3 in DNA: TGTGCCAGCAGTTTGGACTCTGAGGCACTCTACGAGCAGTACTTC. Residues: CASSLDSEALYEQYF.

The V call is TRBV7-2, the J call TRBJ2-3; 7 positions agree with TRBD1. This CDR3 is 16 amino acids long. With 1 base clipped from V and 2 bases from J, the junction kept 6 bases outside the gene matches. Germline loops: CDR1 SGHTA, CDR2 FQGNSA. The CDR3 DNA is TGTGCCAGCAGCTTAGGTGACAGGGCCAACACAGATACGCAGTATTTT. Its protein is CASSLGDRANTDTQYF.

This chain links TRBV25-1 with TRBJ1-2; D not resolved. Trimming cost V 1 base and J 3 bases, with 6 bases left between them. This CDR3 is built from 13 residues. CDR1 MGHDK and CDR2 SYGVNS come from the germline V gene. CDR3 coding DNA: TGTGCCAGCAGTGAATTAATGGACTATGGCTACACCTTC. Amino acids: CASSELMDYGYTF.

This clone has just one count. The chain joins TRBV25-1 to TRBJ2-7; TRBD2 might be the D (5 bases). Trimming pared 7 bases from V and 5 bases from J, leaving 12 bases between. CDR1 is MGHDK, CDR2 SYGVNS, per germline. The CDR3 extends over 12 amino acids. Here the CDR3 DNA reads TGTGCCAGCACCGACGGGGTCCACGAGCAGTACTTC. Its translation: CASTDGVHEQYF.

The chain has TRBV5-6 and TRBJ1-4, with D perhaps matching TRBD1 (5 bases). The CDR3 extends over 16 amino acids. Trimming left V 0 bases short and J 3 bases short, with 12 bases between. The germline CDR1 and CDR2 sequences are SGHDT and YYEEEE. The CDR3 bases are TGTGCCAGCAGCTTGGGAACAGGTCGGTCTAATGAAAAACTGTTTTTT. Translating it yields CASSLGTGRSNEKLFF.